This T cell receptor (beta chain) was retrieved from a study of shared clonotypes between healthy human individuals. Germline CDR1 MDHEN, CDR2 SYDVKM. There are 14 residues in the CDR3. Trimming took 4 bases from V and 6 from J; bases not matched to a gene: 8. Genomic DNA from each subset was divided evenly over several immunoSEQ plates. Sequencing was performed with immunoSEQ multiplex PCR; in TCRdb, only in-frame clones are kept and a portion is missing. The repertoire holds 300,000 or so clones, with approximately 79% as singletons. In regard to this clone: The target antigen is unknown.

Study-level results: Memory subsets generally showed lower estimated richness than naive subsets.

The receptor was isolated from a man aged 25-45 years in good health. The chain recombines TRBV28 with TRBJ1-2; TRBD1 matches 7 bases. Sequencing was carried out using memory CD4+ T cells sorted from blood. Regarding subset: CD45RA-negative fraction. CDR3 residues: CASSSTGLRDGYTF. In nucleotides, the CDR3 is TGTGCCAGCAGTTCGACAGGGCTTCGTGATGGCTACACCTTC.